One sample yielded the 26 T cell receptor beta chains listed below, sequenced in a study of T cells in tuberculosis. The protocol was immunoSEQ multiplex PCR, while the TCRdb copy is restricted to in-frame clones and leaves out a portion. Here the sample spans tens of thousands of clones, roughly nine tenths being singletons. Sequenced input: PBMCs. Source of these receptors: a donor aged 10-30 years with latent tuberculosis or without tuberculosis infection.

CDR3 in amino acids: CASSLMRETQYF. In DNA form, the CDR3 reads TGTGCCAGCAGCTTAATGAGAGAGACCCAGTACTTC. The J gene is TRBJ2-5, the V gene TRBV7-2; D gene ambiguous. This CDR3 comprises 12 residues. V shed 2 bases and J shed 4 bases, with 5 bases lying between them. Germline CDR1 and CDR2: SGHTA and FQGNSA.

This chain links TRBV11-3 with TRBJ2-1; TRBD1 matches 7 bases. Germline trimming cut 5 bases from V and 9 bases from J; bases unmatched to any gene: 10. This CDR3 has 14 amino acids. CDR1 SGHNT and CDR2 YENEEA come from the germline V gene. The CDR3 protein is CASSGRTGAGEQFF. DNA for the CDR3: TGTGCCAGCAGCGGGCGGACAGGAGCTGGTGAGCAGTTCTTC.

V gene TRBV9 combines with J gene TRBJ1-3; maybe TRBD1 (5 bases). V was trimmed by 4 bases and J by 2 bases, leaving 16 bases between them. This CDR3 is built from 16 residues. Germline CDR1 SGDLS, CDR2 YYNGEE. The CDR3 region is CASSLRDSSAGNTIYF. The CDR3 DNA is TGTGCCAGCAGCCTAAGAGACAGTTCGGCTGGAAACACCATATATTTT. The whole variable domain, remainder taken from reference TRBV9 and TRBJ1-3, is DSGVTQTPKHLITATGQRVTLRCSPRSGDLSVYWYQQSLDQGLQFLIQYYNGEERAKGNILERFSAQQFPDLHSELNLSSLELGDSALYFCASSLRDSSAGNTIYFGEGSWLTVV.

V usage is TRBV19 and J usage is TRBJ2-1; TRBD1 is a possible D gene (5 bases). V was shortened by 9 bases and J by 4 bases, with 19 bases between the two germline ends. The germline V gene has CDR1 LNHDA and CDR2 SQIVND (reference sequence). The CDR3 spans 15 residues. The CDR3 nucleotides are TGTGCCAGCAGAAAACAGGCGATACCGTACAATGAGCAGTTCTTC. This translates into CASRKQAIPYNEQFF.

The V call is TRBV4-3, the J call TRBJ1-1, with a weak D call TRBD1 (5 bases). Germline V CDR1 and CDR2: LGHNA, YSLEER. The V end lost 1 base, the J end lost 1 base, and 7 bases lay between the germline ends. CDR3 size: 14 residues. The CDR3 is CASSQGQGNTEAFF. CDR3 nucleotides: TGCGCCAGCAGCCAAGGGCAGGGGAACACTGAAGCTTTCTTT.

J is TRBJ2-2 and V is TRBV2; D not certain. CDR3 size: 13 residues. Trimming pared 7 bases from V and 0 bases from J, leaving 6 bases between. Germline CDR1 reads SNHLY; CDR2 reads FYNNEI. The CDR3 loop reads CASIETNTGELFF. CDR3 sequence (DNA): TGTGCCAGCATAGAGACGAACACCGGGGAGCTGTTTTTT.

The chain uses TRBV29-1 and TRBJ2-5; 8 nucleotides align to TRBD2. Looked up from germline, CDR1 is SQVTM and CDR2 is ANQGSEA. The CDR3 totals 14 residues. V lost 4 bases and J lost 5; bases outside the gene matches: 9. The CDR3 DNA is TGCAGCGTTGTCCGGGGGGGTGGGCCGGAGACCCAGTACTTC. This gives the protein CSVVRGGGPETQYF.

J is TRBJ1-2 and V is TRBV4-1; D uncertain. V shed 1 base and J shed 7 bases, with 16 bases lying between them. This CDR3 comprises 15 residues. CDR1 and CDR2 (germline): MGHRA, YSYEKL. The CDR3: CASSQGPRSSRGYTF. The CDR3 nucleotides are TGCGCCAGCAGCCAAGGCCCCCGGAGTTCTCGTGGCTACACCTTC.

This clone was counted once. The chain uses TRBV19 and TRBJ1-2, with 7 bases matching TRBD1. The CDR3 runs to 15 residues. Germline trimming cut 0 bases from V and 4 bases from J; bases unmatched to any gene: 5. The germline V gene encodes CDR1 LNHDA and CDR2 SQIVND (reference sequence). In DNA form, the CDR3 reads TGTGCCAGTAGTATAGAGGGGACAGATGGCTATGGCTACACCTTC. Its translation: CASSIEGTDGYGYTF.

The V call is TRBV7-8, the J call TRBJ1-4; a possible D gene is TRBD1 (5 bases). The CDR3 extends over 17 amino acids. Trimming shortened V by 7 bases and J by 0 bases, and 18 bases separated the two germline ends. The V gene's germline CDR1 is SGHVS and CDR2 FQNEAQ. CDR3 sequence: CASTKGPGTATNEKLFF. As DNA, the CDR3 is TGTGCCAGCACCAAAGGCCCGGGGACTGCAACTAATGAAAAACTGTTTTTT.

Written as DNA, the CDR3 is TGTGCCAGCAGCTTCCGTAGCACAGATACGCAGTATTTT. Encoded protein: CASSFRSTDTQYF. The J gene is TRBJ2-3, the V gene TRBV9; D is ambiguous. Trimming stripped 4 bases from V and 0 bases from J, with 6 bases between. The CDR3 runs to 13 residues. CDR1 SGDLS and CDR2 YYNGEE come from the germline V gene.

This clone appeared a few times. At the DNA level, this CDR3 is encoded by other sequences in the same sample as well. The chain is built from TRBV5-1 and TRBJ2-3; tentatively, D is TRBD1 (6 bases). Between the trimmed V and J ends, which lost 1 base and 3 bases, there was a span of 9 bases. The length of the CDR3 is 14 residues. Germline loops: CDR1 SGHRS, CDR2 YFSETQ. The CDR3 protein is CASSLYRETDTQYF. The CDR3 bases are TGCGCCAGCAGCTTGTACAGGGAGACAGATACGCAGTATTTT.

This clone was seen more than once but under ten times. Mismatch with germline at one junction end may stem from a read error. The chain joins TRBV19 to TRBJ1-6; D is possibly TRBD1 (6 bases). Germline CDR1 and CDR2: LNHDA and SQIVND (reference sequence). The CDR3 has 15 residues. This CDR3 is CASSNRALKNSPLHF. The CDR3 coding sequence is TGTGCCAGCAGTAACAGGGCACTGAAAAATTCACCCCTCCACTTT.

The CDR3 DNA reads TGTGCCAGCAGTCGACTAGCGGGTTACAATGAGCAGTTCTTC. This sequence encodes CASSRLAGYNEQFF. The chain is built from TRBV28 and TRBJ2-1, with 10 bases aligning to TRBD2. In germline, CDR1 is MDHEN, CDR2 SYDVKM. Germline trimming cut 5 bases from V and 4 bases from J; bases unmatched to any gene: 2. CDR3 size: 14 residues.

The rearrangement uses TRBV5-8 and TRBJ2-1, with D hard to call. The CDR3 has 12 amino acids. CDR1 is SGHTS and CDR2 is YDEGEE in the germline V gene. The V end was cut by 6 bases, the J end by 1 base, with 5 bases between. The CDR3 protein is CASTHSYNEQFF. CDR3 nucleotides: TGTGCCAGCACACATTCCTACAATGAGCAGTTCTTC.

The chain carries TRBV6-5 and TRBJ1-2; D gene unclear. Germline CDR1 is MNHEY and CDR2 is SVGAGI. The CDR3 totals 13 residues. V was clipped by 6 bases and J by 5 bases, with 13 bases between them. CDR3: CASRGPGGYGYTF. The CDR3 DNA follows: TGTGCCAGCAGGGGTCCGGGAGGGTATGGCTACACCTTC.

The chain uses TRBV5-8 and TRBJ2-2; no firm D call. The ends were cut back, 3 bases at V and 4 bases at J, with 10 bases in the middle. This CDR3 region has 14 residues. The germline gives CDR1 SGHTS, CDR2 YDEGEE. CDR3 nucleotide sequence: TGTGCCAGCAGCTACCGGGTTCCCACCGGGGAGCTGTTTTTT. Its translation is CASSYRVPTGELFF.

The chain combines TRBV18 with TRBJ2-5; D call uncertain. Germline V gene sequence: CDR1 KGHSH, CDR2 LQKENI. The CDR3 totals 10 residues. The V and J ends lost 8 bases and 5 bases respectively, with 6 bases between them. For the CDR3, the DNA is TGTGCCAGCCCCCGGGAGACCCAGTACTTC. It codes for CASPRETQYF. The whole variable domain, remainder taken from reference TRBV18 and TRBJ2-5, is NAGVMQNPRHLVRRRGQEARLRCSPMKGHSHVYWYRQLPEEGLKFMVYLQKENIIDESGMPKERFSAEFPKEGPSILRIQQVVRGDSAAYFCASPRETQYFGPGTRLLVL.

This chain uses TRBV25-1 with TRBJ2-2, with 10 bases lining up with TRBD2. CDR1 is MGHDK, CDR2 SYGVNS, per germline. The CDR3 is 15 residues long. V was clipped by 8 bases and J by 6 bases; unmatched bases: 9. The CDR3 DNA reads TGTGCCAGCCTCACGGGCGGGACTAGCGCCGGGGAGCTGTTTTTT. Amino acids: CASLTGGTSAGELFF.

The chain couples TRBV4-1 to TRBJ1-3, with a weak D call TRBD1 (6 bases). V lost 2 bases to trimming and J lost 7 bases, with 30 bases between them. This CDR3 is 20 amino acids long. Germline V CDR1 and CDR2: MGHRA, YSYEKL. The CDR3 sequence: CASSQRGSSVTGSLLNTIYF. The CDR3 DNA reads TGCGCCAGCAGCCAACGTGGATCTTCAGTCACAGGGTCTCTCCTTAACACCATATATTTT.

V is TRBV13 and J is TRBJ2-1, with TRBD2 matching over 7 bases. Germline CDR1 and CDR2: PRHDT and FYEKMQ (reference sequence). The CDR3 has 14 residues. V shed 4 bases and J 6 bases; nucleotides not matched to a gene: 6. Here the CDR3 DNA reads TGTGCCAGCAGCTCCCGGACTAGAAGCAATGAGCAGTTCTTC. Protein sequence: CASSSRTRSNEQFF.

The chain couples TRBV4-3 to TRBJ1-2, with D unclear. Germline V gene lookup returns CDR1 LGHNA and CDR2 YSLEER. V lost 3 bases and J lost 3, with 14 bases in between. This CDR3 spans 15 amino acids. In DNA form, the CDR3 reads TGCGCCAGCAGCCATGCTCTTGCGGTAGACTATGGCTACACCTTC. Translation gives CASSHALAVDYGYTF.

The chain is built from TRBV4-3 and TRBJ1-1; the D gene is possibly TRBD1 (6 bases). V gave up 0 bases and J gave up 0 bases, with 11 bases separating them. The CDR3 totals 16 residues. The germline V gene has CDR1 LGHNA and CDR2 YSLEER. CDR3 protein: CASSQDQGRMNTEAFF. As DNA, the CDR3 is TGCGCCAGCAGCCAAGATCAGGGGCGAATGAACACTGAAGCTTTCTTT.

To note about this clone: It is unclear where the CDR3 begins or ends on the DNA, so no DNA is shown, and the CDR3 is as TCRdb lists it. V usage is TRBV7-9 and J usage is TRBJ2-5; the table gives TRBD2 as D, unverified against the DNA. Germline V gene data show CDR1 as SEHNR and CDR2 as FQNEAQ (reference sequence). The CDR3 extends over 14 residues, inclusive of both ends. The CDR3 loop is CASSLSSGQETQYF.

The CDR3 reads CASSLGGSGTGELFF. The CDR3 DNA sequence: TGCGCCAGCAGCTTAGGGGGCAGTGGCACCGGGGAGCTGTTTTTT. V is TRBV5-1 and J is TRBJ2-2; 7 bases agree with TRBD1. Per the germline V gene, CDR1 is SGHRS and CDR2 is YFSETQ. This CDR3 spans 15 amino acids. The junction had 5 bases not matched to a gene; V was cut back by 2 bases and J by 4 bases.

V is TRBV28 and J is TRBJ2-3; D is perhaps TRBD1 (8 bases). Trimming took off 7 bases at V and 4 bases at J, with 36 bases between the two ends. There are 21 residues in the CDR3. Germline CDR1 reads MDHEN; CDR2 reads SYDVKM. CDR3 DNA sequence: TGTGCCAGCATGATGACAGGGGACACCCTAGCGGCCCCATGGGGGGCAGATACGCAGTATTTT. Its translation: CASMMTGDTLAAPWGADTQYF. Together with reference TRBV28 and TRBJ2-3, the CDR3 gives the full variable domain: DVKVTQSSRYLVKRTGEKVFLECVQDMDHENMFWYRQDPGLGLRLIYFSYDVKMKEKGDIPEGYSVSREKKERFSLILESASTNQTSMYLCASMMTGDTLAAPWGADTQYFGPGTRLTVL.